Sequencing of this T cell receptor (beta chain) was carried out in a study of T cells after yellow fever vaccination. Study-wide results and limits: Clones that expanded after primary vaccination mostly reappeared after the booster (96% CD4, 88% CD8). In FACS-sorted repertoires, abundant clonotypes from the bulk population could appear as contaminants.

Remarks on this clonotype: Its antigen is not identified.

The CDR3 extends over 15 amino acids. J was trimmed by 5 bases and V by 2 bases; bases with no gene match: 3. CDR1 and CDR2 (germline): SGHKS, YYEKEE (reference sequence). TCRdb reprocessed the 5' RACE reads with MiXCR, giving one entry per CDR3 protein. The table shows 340,000 or so distinct CDR3 sequences, with around 13% occurring only once. The specimen comprised CD4+ T cells sorted from PBMCs, sampled 15 days after the yellow fever booster vaccination. The receptor was derived from a man aged 18 to 35 who received the YFV17D yellow fever vaccine. This chain connects TRBV5-5 to TRBJ2-3, with 12 nucleotides matching TRBD2. The CDR3 here is CASSLALAGGDTQYF. The CDR3, as DNA: TGTGCCAGCAGCTTAGCACTAGCGGGGGGAGATACGCAGTATTTT.